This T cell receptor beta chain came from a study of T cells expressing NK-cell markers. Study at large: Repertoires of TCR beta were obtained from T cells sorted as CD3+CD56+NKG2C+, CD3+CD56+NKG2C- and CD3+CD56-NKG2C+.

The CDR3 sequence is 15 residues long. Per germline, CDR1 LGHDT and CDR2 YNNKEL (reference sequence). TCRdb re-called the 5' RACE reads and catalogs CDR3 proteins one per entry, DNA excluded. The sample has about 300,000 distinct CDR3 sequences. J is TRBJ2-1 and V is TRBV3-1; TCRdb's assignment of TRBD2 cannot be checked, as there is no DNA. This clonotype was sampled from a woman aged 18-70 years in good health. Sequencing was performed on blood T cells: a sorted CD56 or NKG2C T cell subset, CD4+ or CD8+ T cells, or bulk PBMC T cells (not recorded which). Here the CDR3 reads CASSPGLAPYNEQFF.